This T cell receptor (beta chain) was recovered during a study of vaccination effects on CD4 cells after COVID-19. Profiling relied on immunoSEQ multiplex PCR, and the TCRdb table lists in-frame clones only, not all of them. The sample lists tens of thousands of clones; under 70% were seen once. This CDR3 region has 13 residues. Trimming removed 2 bases from V and 2 bases from J, with 7 bases in between. Germline assignment: CDR1 GTSNPN and CDR2 SVGIG (reference sequence). Details on this clone: What it binds is unknown.

Within the ViraFEST assay, antigen-specific CD4+ T cells underwent expansion with viral peptide pools prior to sequencing. Cultured cells yielded isolated CD4+ T cells after around 10 days. The vaccine recipients had no prior SARS-CoV-2 infection, with negative nucleocapsid antibodies. Half of the medium was exchanged for IL-2 medium on both days 3 and 7. This specimen was CD4+ T cells from PBMCs cultured with HCoV-OC43 spike peptides, taken before COVID-19 vaccination. Subset specified: HCoV-OC43 spike overlapping peptide pool stimulation. The J gene is TRBJ1-5, the V gene TRBV30; D not resolved. The TCR was taken from a human donor who received a COVID-19 vaccine. The CDR3 region is CAWSIQGNQPQHF. Here the CDR3 DNA reads TGTGCCTGGAGTATCCAGGGCAATCAGCCCCAGCATTTT.